This TCR beta chain was identified during a study of cytomegalovirus exposure and HLA in healthy donors. When sampled, the donors appeared nominally healthy, though they likely had unrecorded immune exposures. The CDR3 has 15 residues. The V gene lost 4 bases and the J gene lost 2 bases, with 12 bases spanning the gap. CDR1 and CDR2 (germline): SEHNR, FQNEAQ (reference sequence). Broader study findings: In a later analysis, a missense DCLRE1C variant was linked to TCR beta V- and J-gene trimming. In a later analysis, a genetic analysis reported fewer productive-TCR N-insertions in an Asian-associated ancestry cluster than the cohort average.

Both 60 Vbeta primers and 13 Jbeta primers went into the PCR. Generated by immunoSEQ multiplex PCR, the TCRdb table keeps only in-frame clones and is missing some. This repertoire shows roughly 110,000 clones, 82% found once; its top ten account for under 3.5%. About this clone: Its matching antigen is unknown.

This TCR was recovered from a man aged 30-40 years in good health and CMV-seropositive. Sequencing was carried out using PBMCs. This chain joins TRBV7-9 and TRBJ2-1; D is perhaps TRBD2 (6 bases). The CDR3 region is CASSSGVGPYNEQFF. The DNA of the CDR3 is TGTGCCAGCAGCTCGGGAGTAGGACCCTACAATGAGCAGTTCTTC.